The clone carrying this TCR beta chain appeared a few times. The antigen remains unidentified. This sample is part of a study of human T cells and chemical hapten exposure. At the level of the study: Small pooled library volume differences mainly caused per-sample TCR yield variation.

This CDR3 comprises 18 residues. Trimming took 3 bases from V and 0 from J, leaving 18 bases between them. Germline V gene lookup returns CDR1 SEHNR and CDR2 FQNEAQ (reference sequence). The time point here: patch test 3, about 24 weeks after DPC sensitization. Noted treatment: therapeutic diphenylcyclopropenone sensitization with weekly scalp DPC. TCRdb called the RACE reads again in MiXCR, with one record for every CDR3 protein. Among about 64,000 distinct CDR3 sequences listed, approximately 10% were seen once. Whole-study findings and limits: No shift was seen in TCRs above 1 in 1000 frequency with DPC sensitization. While controls formed fewer of them, expanded TCRs formed significantly more large CDR3 similarity clusters.

The genes are TRBV7-9 and TRBJ2-1, with TRBD2 as a possible D gene (6 bases). The TCR sequence derives from a young woman with alopecia areata. Some clones in this sample may be carry-over from other donors' samples. The sequences come from whole blood, collected in connection with sensitization to the hapten diphenylcyclopropenone (DPC). The CDR3 region has the DNA TGTGCCAGCAGCTTTGGTCGGAGGGTCGGTAGCTCCTACAATGAGCAGTTCTTC. Protein: CASSFGRRVGSSYNEQFF.